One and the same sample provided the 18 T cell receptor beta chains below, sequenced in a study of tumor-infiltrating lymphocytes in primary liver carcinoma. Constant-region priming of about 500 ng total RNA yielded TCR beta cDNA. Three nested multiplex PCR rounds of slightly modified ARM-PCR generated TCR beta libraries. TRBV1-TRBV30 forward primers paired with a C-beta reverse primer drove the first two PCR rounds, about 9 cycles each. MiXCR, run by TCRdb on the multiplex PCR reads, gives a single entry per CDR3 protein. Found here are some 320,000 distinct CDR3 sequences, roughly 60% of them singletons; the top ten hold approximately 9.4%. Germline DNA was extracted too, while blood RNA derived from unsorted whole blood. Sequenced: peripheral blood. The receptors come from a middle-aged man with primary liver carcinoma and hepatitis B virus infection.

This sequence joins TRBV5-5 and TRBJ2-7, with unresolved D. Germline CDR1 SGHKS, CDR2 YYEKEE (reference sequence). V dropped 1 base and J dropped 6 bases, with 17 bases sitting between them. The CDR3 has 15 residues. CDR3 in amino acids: CASSLFDKGSAEQYF. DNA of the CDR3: TGTGCCAGCAGCTTGTTCGATAAGGGTTCGGCCGAGCAGTACTTC. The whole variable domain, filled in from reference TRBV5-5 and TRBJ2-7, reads DAGVTQSPTHLIKTRGQQVTLRCSPISGHKSVSWYQQVLGQGPQFIFQYYEKEERGRGNFPDRFSARQFPNYSSELNVNALLLGDSALYLCASSLFDKGSAEQYFGPGTRLTVT.

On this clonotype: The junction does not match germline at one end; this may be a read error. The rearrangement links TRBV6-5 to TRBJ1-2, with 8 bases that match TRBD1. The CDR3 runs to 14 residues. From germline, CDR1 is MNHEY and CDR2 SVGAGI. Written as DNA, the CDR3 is TGTGCCAGCAGTACCACAGGGGGTAGCTATGACTACATCTTC. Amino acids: CASSTTGGSYDYIF.

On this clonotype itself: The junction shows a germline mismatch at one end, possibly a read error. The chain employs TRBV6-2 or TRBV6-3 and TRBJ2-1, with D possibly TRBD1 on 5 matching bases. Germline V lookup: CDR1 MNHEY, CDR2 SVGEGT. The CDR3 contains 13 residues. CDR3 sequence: CSSSRDSYNEQFF. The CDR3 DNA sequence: TGTTCCAGCAGCAGGGACTCCTACAATGAGCAGTTCTTC.

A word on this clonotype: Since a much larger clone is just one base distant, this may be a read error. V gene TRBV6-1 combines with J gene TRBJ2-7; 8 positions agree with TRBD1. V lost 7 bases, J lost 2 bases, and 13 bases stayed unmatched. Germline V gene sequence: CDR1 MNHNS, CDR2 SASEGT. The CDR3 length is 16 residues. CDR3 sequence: CASTVGSDRGAYEQYF. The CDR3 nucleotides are TGTGCCAGCACTGTCGGCTCCGACAGGGGAGCCTACGAGCAGTACTTC.

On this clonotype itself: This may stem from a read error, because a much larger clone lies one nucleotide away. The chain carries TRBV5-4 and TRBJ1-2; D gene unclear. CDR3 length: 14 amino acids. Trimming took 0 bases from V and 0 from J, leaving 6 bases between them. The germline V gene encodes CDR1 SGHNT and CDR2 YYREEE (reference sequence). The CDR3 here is CASSLEWSNYGYTF. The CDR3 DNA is TGTGCCAGCAGCTTGGAGTGGTCTAACTATGGCTACACCTTC.

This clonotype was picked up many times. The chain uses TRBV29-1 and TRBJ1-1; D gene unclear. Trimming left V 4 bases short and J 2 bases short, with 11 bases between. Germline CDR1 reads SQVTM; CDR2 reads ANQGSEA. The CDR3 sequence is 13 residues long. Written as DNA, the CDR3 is TGCAGCGTTGTCGCGCGGCTAAACACTGAAGCTTTCTTT. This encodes CSVVARLNTEAFF. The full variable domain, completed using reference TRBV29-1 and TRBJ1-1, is SAVISQKPSRDICQRGTSLTIQCQVDSQVTMMFWYRQQPGQSLTLIATANQGSEATYESGFVIDKFPISRPNLTFSTLTVSNMSPEDSSIYLCSVVARLNTEAFFGQGTRLTVV.

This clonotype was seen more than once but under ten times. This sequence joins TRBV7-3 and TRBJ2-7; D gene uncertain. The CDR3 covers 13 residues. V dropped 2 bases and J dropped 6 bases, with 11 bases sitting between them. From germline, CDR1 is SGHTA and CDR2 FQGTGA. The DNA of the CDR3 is TGTGCCAGCAGCTTAGACCTTTTCCGCGAGCAGTACTTC. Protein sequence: CASSLDLFREQYF.

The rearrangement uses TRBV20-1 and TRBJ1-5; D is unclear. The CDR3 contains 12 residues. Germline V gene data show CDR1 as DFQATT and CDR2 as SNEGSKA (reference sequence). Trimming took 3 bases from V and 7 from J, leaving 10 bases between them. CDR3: CSAREGGQPQHF. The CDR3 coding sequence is TGCAGTGCTAGGGAGGGCGGGCAGCCCCAGCATTTT.

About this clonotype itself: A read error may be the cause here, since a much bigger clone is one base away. CDR3 bases: TGTGCCAGCACTTCGGAAGGGCTAGCGGGAGGGGGATACAATGAGCAGTTCTTC. Translation gives CASTSEGLAGGGYNEQFF. This chain joins TRBV12-3 or TRBV12-4 and TRBJ2-1, with 12 positions matching TRBD2. After removal of 7 bases from V and 4 bases from J, the junction contained 14 bases not matched to a gene. The CDR3 loop spans 18 amino acids.

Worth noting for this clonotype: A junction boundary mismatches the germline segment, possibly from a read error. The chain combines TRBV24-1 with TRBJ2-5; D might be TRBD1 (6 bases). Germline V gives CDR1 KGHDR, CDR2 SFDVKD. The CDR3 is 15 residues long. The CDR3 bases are TGTGCTACCAGTGATTTGCGAGGGGGCCAAGAGACCCAGTACTTC. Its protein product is CATSDLRGGQETQYF.

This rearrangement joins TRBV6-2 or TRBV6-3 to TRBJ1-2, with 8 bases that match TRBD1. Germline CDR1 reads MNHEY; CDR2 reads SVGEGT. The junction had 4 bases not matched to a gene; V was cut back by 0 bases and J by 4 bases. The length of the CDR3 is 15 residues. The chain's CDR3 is CASSYSGQEVYGYTF. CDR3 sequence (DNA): TGTGCCAGCAGTTACTCGGGACAGGAGGTCTATGGCTACACCTTC.

The CDR3 loop is CAGGMGDEQFF. The CDR3 nucleotides are TGTGCCGGCGGAATGGGCGATGAGCAGTTCTTC. J is TRBJ2-1 and V is TRBV14; D gene ambiguous. The germline gives CDR1 SGHDN, CDR2 FVKESK. There are 11 residues in the CDR3. Trimming pared 11 bases from V and 8 bases from J, leaving 13 bases between.

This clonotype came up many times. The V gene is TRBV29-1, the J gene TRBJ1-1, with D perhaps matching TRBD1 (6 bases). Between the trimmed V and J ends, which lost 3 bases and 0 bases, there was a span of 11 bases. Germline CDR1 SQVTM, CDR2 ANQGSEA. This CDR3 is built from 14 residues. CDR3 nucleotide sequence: TGCAGCGTTGATAGCCAGGGGATGAACACTGAAGCTTTCTTT. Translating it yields CSVDSQGMNTEAFF.

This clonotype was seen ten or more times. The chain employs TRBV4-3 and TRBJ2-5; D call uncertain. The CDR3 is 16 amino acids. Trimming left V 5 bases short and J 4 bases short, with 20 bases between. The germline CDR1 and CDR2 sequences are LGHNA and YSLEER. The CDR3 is CASSSNVDSPPETQYF. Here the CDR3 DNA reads TGCGCCAGCAGCTCTAATGTTGATTCCCCCCCAGAGACCCAGTACTTC.

The CDR3 DNA reads as TGTGCCTGGAGTATCGGGGGGGGCTTACGTACTGAAGCTTTCTTT. The encoded protein is CAWSIGGGLRTEAFF. The rearrangement links TRBV30 to TRBJ1-1; TRBD1 is a possible D gene (6 bases). Germline V gives CDR1 GTSNPN, CDR2 SVGIG (reference sequence). The CDR3 is 15 amino acids. Trimming took off 2 bases at V and 5 bases at J, with 18 bases between the two ends.

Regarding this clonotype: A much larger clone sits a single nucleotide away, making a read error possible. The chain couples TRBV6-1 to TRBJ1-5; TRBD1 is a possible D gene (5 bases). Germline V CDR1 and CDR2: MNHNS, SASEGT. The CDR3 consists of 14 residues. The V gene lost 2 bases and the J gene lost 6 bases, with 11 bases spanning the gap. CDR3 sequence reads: CASSETGGIQPQHF. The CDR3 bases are TGTGCCAGCAGTGAAACGGGGGGAATTCAGCCCCAGCATTTT.

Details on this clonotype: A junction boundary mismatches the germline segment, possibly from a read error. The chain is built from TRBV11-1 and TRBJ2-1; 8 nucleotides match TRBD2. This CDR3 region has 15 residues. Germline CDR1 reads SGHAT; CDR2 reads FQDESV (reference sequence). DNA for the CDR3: TGTGACAGCAGCGTTAGCGGGACCACCTACAATGAGCCGTTCTTC. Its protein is CDSSVSGTTYNEPFF. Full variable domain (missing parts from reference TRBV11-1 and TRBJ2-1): EAEVAQSPRYKITEKSQAVAFWCDPISGHATLYWYRQILGQGPELLVQFQDESVVDDSQLPKDRFSAERLKGVDSTLKIQPAELGDSAMYLCDSSVSGTTYNEPFFGPGTRLTVL.

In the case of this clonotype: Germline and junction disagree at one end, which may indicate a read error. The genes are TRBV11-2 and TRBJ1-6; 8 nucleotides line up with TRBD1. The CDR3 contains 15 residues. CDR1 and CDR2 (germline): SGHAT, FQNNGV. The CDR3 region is CVSSFGTGINSALHF. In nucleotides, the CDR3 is TGTGTCAGCAGCTTCGGGACAGGAATTAATTCGGCCCTCCACTTT.